This T cell receptor beta chain was sequenced for a study of blood T cell repertoires in COVID-19. About the study: Samples of COVID-19 (acute and convalescent) were obtained from the United States, Italy and Spain.

Original methodology: From reference gene primer amplification, estimates of nucleated cell counts were derived. Sequencing used immunoSEQ multiplex PCR; TCRdb keeps in-frame clones, though not all of them. From that table come the V and J calls and clone size; the DNA was used to work out D and trimming. The sample holds just under 350,000 clones, 88% seen once. CDR1 and CDR2 from the germline V gene are LNHDA and SQIVND (reference sequence). The CDR3 runs 16 residues. J was trimmed by 1 base and V by 1 base; bases with no gene match: 4. Enrolment of Seattle patients took place during active infection, and they were followed longitudinally.

Sequencing was done on a sample of peripheral blood. This TCR came from a woman in her 70s with COVID-19, enrolled during active disease. The rearrangement joins TRBV19 to TRBJ1-5, with 7 bases lining up with TRBD1. The CDR3 region is CASSIGAGGSNQPQHF. CDR3 coding DNA: TGTGCCAGTAGTATAGGGGCAGGGGGAAGCAATCAGCCCCAGCATTTT.